A selection of T cell receptor beta chains follows, all from one sample in a study of blood T cells in healthy people across ages. Using its own MiXCR run on the 5' RACE reads, TCRdb lists one record per CDR3 protein. Of roughly 860,000 distinct CDR3 sequences in the sample, around 62% were seen once. The material sequenced was blood. The receptors stem from a man younger than 45 in good health. CDR3s include the opening cysteine and the closing phenylalanine or tryptophan. D genes are given only for firm matches. Size is stated for part of the rows, as once, few or many counts, or as a class when the clone is expanded.

D gene	V gene	clone size	J gene	CDR3 DNA	CDR3 protein
TRBD2	TRBV20-1	-	TRBJ2-5	TGCAGTGCGAGCCCTGGACTAGCGGGGGGAGAGACCCAGTACTTC	CSASPGLAGGETQYF
TRBD2	TRBV6-2/TRBV6-3	-	TRBJ2-3	TGTGCCAGCAGTTACTTCGGACTAGCGGGTGCCACAGATACGCAGTATTTT	CASSYFGLAGATDTQYF
TRBD1	TRBV7-2	-	TRBJ2-5	TGTGCCGGGGCTTTAAGGGACAGAGAAGAGACCCAGTACTTC	CAGALRDREETQYF
-	TRBV5-8	few	TRBJ1-5	TGTGCCAGCAGCCGGGATCCATTCCAGCCCCAGCATTTT	CASSRDPFQPQHF
-	TRBV21-1	-	TRBJ2-3	TGTGCCAGCAGGAGGACTAGCGGGGCCGCAGATACGCAGTATTTT	CASRRTSGAADTQYF
-	TRBV7-9	-	TRBJ2-5	TGTGCCAGCAGATTAAGAGAACAATTGGGACCCGGAGGCCAAGAGACCCAGTACTTC	CASRLREQLGPGGQETQYF
TRBD2	TRBV4-3	-	TRBJ2-1	TGCGCCAACAGCCAAGATCTACCCCGGGGGGGCTATGAGACCCAGTTCTTC	CANSQDLPRGGYETQFF
-	TRBV3-1	-	TRBJ1-5	TGTGCCAGCAGCCCTTCAGGGTTTAGTGGCCAGCCCCAGCATTTT	CASSPSGFSGQPQHF
-	TRBV27	few	TRBJ2-4	TGTGCCAGCAGTTTATCGTGGGGGCGGGCCAAAAACATTCAGTACTTC	CASSLSWGRAKNIQYF
-	TRBV27	-	TRBJ2-1	TGTGCCAGCAGTCCCCCCGGACTGGTTGGGGATGAGCAGTTCTTC	CASSPPGLVGDEQFF
-	TRBV24-1	-	TRBJ1-5	TGTGCCACCAGTGGGAGCAGGGTTGGCAATCAGCCCCAGCATTTT	CATSGSRVGNQPQHF
TRBD1	TRBV7-8	-	TRBJ2-1	TGTGCCAGCAGCTCTACCGGGACAGGGGGGGGGAGTGAGCAGTTCTTC	CASSSTGTGGGSEQFF
-	TRBV7-9	few	TRBJ1-2	TGTGCCAGCAGCTCCGCCTACAGGGTGGGCGGCTACACCTTC	CASSSAYRVGGYTF
-	TRBV15	-	TRBJ2-5	TGTGCCACCAGCAGGAAGGCGGGGATAGAGACCCAGTACTTC	CATSRKAGIETQYF
-	TRBV5-1	few	TRBJ2-1	TGCGCCAGCAGCCCGTCCCGGGCCTACAATGAGCAGTTCTTC	CASSPSRAYNEQFF
TRBD1	TRBV5-6	-	TRBJ2-4	TGTGCCAGCATGCCGTTTGGACAGGCTCTTCCGGCCAAAAACATTCAGTACTTC	CASMPFGQALPAKNIQYF
-	TRBV12-3/TRBV12-4	few	TRBJ2-1	TGTGCCAGCAGACCTAGCGAAGGTAACGATGAGCAGTTCTTC	CASRPSEGNDEQFF
TRBD1	TRBV12-3/TRBV12-4	-	TRBJ2-3	TGTGCCAGCAGTTCACAGGGGTTGAGCGATACGCAGTCTTTT	CASSSQGLSDTQSF
TRBD2	TRBV6-6	-	TRBJ2-2	TGTGCCGTCCAAACGGGGGGGCAGGGCCGGCACACCGGGGAGCTGTTTTTT	CAVQTGGQGRHTGELFF
-	TRBV9	-	TRBJ2-2	TGTGCCAGCAGCGTAGACCGGGGTAACACCGGGGAGCTGTTTTTT	CASSVDRGNTGELFF
-	TRBV12-3/TRBV12-4	-	TRBJ2-7	TGTGCCAGCAGTTTTTTTCCGGGGGGCCTGAACGAGCAGTACTTC	CASSFFPGGLNEQYF
TRBD1	TRBV27	-	TRBJ2-7	TGTGCCAGCAGTCCCAAGGGACAGGCCCTAGGGTACGAGCAGTACTTC	CASSPKGQALGYEQYF
TRBD1	TRBV3-1	-	TRBJ2-3	TGTGCCAGCAGCCAAGATCTGGGACAGAAACCAACAGATACGCAGTATTTT	CASSQDLGQKPTDTQYF
TRBD1	TRBV11-3	-	TRBJ2-5	TGTGCCAGCAGCGCGTCGGACAGGGGGCACGTGCAGTACTTC	CASSASDRGHVQYF
-	TRBV3-1	-	TRBJ1-2	TGTGCCAGCAGCCATGGGGGACATACTAACTATGGCTACACCTTC	CASSHGGHTNYGYTF
-	TRBV4-2	-	TRBJ2-7	TGTGCCAGCAGCCAAGGGGTCGGCTACGAGCAGTACTTC	CASSQGVGYEQYF